This T cell receptor beta chain was identified in a study of cytomegalovirus exposure and HLA in healthy donors. The study's findings and limits: Researchers reported from a later analysis that most CMV-associated TCR beta chains appeared HLA-restricted.

With respect to this clone: The antigen is undetermined.

A multiplex PCR was run with 60 Vbeta primers and 13 Jbeta primers. The data were produced by immunoSEQ multiplex PCR, yet TCRdb's version contains in-frame clones alone and is incomplete. The sample yields approximately 190,000 clones, 60% to 80% seen once. The CDR3 has 14 amino acids. The germline CDR1 and CDR2 sequences are MDHEN and SYDVKM. With 5 bases removed from V and 8 bases from J, the gap between germline ends came to 16 bases. The chain joins TRBV28 to TRBJ2-1; D might be TRBD1 (6 bases). This receptor was taken from a woman aged 30 to 39 in good health and CMV-seropositive. The specimen sequenced was PBMCs. The CDR3 nucleotides are TGTGCCAGCAGTACCGGGACACTGGTAGATGAGCAGTTCTTC. Translating gives CASSTGTLVDEQFF.